The entry below gives a single T cell receptor (beta chain) sequence along with its context. The data originate from a study of T-cell reconstitution after alpha-beta-depleted transplantation in children. This CDR3 has 14 residues. After removal of 4 bases from V and 8 bases from J, the junction contained 6 bases not matched to a gene. Germline loops: CDR1 MNHEY, CDR2 SVGEGT. The TCRbeta library incorporated unique molecular identifiers. TCRdb processed the PCR reads anew with MiXCR; each CDR3 protein has one entry. The data contain about 340,000 distinct CDR3 sequences, about 9.3% of them singletons.

Sequences were derived from PBMCs from the stem cell graft donor, sampled from the stem cell graft. This chain links TRBV6-2 or TRBV6-3 with TRBJ2-3, with 10 nucleotides matching TRBD2. The source is a human donor who donated a stem cell graft to a child with acute lymphoblastic leukemia. The DNA of the CDR3 is TGTGCCAGCAGTTGGCTAGCGGGAGCAGCTACGCAGTATTTT. Protein: CASSWLAGAATQYF.